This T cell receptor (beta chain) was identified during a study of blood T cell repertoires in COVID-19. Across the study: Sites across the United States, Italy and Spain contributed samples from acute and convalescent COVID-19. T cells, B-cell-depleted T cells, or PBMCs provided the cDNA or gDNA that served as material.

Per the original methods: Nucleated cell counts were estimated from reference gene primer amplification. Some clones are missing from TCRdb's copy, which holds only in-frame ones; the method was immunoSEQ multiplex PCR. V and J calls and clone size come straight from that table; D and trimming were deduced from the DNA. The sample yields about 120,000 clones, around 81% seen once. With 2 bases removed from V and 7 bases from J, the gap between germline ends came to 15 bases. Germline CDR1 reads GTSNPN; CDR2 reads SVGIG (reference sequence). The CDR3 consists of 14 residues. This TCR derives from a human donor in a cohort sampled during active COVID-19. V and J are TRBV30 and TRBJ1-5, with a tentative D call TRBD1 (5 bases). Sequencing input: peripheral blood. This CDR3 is CAWSPQGGWQPQHF. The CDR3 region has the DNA TGTGCCTGGAGTCCCCAGGGCGGTTGGCAGCCCCAGCATTTT.